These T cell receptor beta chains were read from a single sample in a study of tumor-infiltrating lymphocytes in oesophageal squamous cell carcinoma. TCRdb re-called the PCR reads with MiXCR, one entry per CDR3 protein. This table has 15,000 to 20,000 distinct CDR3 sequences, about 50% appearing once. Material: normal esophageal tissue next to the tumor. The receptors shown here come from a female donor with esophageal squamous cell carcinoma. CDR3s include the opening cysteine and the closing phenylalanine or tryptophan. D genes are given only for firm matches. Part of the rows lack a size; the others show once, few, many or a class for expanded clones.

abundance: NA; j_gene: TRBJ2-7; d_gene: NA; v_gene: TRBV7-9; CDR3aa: CASTYARGEQYF; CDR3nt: TGTGCCAGCACCTACGCGAGGGGAGAGCAGTACTTC
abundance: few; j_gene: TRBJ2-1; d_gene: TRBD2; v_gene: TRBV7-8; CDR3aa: CASSLARAGAYNEQFF; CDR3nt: TGTGCCAGCAGCTTGGCCCGAGCGGGAGCCTACAATGAGCAGTTCTTC
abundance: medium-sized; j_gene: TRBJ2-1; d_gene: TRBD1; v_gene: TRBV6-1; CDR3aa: CASSPRQGHYNEQFF; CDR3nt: TGTGCCAGCAGTCCCCGACAGGGACACTACAATGAGCAGTTCTTC
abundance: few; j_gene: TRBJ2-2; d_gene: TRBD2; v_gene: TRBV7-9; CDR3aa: CASSSRGLAGAGELFF; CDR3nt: TGTGCCAGCAGCTCCCGAGGGCTAGCGGGGGCTGGGGAGCTGTTTTTT
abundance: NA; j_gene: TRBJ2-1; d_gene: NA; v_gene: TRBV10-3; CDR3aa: CASSAIGGGHPYNEQFF; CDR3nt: TGTGCCAGCAGTGCGATAGGGGGAGGGCACCCCTACAATGAGCAGTTCTTC
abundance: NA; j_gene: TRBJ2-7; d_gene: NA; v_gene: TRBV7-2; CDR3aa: CASSLANSGTYNEQYF; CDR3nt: TGTGCCAGCAGCTTAGCGAATAGCGGAACCTACAATGAGCAGTACTTC
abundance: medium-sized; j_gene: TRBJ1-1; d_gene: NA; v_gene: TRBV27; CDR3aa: CASSLFPQGTEAFF; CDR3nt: TGTGCCAGCAGTTTATTCCCACAGGGAACTGAAGCTTTCTTT
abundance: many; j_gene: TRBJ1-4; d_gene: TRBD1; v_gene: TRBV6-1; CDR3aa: CASSPRTGYNEKLFF; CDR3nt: TGTGCCAGCAGTCCGCGGACAGGGTATAATGAAAAACTGTTTTTT
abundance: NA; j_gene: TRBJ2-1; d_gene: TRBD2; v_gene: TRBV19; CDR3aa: CASTLSGSTYNEQFF; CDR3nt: TGTGCCAGTACCCTTAGCGGGAGCACCTACAATGAGCAGTTCTTC
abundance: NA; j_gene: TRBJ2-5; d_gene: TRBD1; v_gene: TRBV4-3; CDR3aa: CASSQGTGYNEQYF; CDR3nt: TGCGCCAGCAGCCAAGGGACAGGGTACAATGAGCAGTACTTC
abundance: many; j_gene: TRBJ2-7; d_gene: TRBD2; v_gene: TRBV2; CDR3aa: CASSEPLAGAHEQYF; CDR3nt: TGTGCCAGCAGTGAACCGCTAGCGGGAGCCCACGAGCAGTACTTC
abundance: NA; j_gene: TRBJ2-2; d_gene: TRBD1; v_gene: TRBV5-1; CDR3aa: CASSLGTGSGELFF; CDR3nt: TGCGCCAGCAGCTTGGGGACAGGGTCCGGGGAGCTGTTTTTT
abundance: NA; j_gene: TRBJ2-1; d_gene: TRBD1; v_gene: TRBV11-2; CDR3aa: CASSQTGVYNEQFF; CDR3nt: TGTGCCAGCAGCCAAACAGGGGTGTACAATGAGCAGTTCTTC
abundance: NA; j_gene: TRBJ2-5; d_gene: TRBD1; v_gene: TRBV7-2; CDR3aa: CASSRDSLQETQYF; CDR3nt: TGTGCCAGCAGCCGGGACAGTCTACAAGAGACCCAGTACTTC
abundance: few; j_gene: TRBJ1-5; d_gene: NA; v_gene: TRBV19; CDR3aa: CASKPSGRGLNQPQHF; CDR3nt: TGTGCCAGCAAACCAAGCGGCAGGGGCCTCAATCAGCCCCAGCATTTT
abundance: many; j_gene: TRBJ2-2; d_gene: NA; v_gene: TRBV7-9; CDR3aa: CASSLTPGELFF; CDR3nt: TGTGCCAGCAGCTTAACTCCCGGGGAGCTGTTTTTT
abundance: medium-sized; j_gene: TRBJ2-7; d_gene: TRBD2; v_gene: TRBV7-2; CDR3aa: CASSLGGGLYEQYF; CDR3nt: TGTGCCAGCAGCTTAGGGGGGGGACTCTACGAGCAGTACTTC
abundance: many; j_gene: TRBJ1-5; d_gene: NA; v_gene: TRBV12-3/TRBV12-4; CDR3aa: CASSLNREVQPQHF; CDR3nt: TGTGCCAGCAGTCTAAACAGGGAGGTTCAGCCCCAGCATTTT
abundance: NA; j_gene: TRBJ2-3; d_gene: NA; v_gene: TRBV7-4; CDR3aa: CASSSPLTLSTDTQYF; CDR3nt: TGTGCCAGCAGCTCCCCTCTGACCCTTAGCACAGATACGCAGTATTTT
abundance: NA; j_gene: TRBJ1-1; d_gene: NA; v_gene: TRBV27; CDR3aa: CASSLSARYGTEAFF; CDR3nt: TGTGCCAGCAGTTTATCGGCCAGGTATGGCACTGAAGCTTTCTTT
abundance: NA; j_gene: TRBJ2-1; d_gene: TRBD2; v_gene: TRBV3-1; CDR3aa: CASSESGTSGISYNEQFF; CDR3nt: TGTGCCAGCAGCGAATCCGGGACTAGCGGGATCTCCTACAATGAGCAGTTCTTC
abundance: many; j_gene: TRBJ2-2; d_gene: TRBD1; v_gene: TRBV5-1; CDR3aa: CASQRTGGTGELFF; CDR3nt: TGCGCCAGCCAAAGGACAGGGGGCACCGGGGAGCTGTTTTTT
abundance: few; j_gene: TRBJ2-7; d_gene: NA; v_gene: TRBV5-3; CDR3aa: CAGSPTTNSQPYEQYF; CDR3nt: TGTGCCGGAAGTCCAACGACTAACAGTCAACCCTACGAGCAGTACTTC
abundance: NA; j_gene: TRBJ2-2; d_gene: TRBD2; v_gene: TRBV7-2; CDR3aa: CASSLAFGLAGVGFF; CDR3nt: TGTGCCAGCAGCTTAGCCTTTGGACTAGCGGGAGTGGGGTTTTTT
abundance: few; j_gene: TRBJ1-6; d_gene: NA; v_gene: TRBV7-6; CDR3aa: CASSLTDSPLHF; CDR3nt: TGTGCCAGCAGCTTGACGGATTCACCCCTCCACTTT
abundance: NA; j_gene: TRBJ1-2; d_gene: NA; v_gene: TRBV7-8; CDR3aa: CASSLVGDGYTF; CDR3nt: TGTGCCAGCAGCTTAGTGGGGGATGGCTACACCTTC
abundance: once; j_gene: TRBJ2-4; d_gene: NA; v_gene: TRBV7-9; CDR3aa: CASSQGNKNIQYF; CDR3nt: TGTGCCAGCAGCCAGGGTAACAAAAACATTCAGTACTTC
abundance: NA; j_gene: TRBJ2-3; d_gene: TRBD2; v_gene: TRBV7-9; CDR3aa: CASSLGLADFTDTQYF; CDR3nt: TGTGCCAGCAGCTTAGGACTAGCGGATTTCACAGATACGCAGTATTTT
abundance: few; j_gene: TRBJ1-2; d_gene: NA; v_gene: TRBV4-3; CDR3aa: CASSQARANYGYTF; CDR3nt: TGCGCCAGCAGCCAAGCCAGAGCAAACTATGGCTACACCTTC
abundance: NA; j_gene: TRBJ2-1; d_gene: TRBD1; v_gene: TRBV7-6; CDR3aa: CASTADRDYNEQFF; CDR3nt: TGTGCCAGCACCGCGGACAGGGACTACAATGAGCAGTTCTTC
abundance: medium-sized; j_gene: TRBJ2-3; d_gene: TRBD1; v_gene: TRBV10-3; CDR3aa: CAISRDSSDTQYF; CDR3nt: TGTGCCATCAGTCGGGACAGCTCAGATACGCAGTATTTT
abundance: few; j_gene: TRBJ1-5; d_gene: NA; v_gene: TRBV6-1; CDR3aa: CASRRLDSNQPQHF; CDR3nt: TGTGCCAGCAGAAGACTGGATAGCAATCAGCCCCAGCATTTT
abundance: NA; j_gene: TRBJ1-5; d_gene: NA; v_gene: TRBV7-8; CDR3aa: CASSLAPYQPQHF; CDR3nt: TGTGCCAGCAGCTTAGCCCCTTATCAGCCCCAGCATTTT
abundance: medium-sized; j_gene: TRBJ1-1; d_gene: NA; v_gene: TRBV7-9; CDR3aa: CASSPYMNTEAFF; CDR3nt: TGTGCCAGCAGCCCTTACATGAACACTGAAGCTTTCTTT
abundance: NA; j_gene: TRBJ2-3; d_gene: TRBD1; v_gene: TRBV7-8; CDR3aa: CASSADREYTRYF; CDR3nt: TGTGCCAGCAGCGCGGACAGGGAATATACGCGGTATTTT
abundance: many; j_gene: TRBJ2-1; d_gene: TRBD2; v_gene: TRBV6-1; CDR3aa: CASSEGRGSYNEQFF; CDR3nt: TGTGCCAGCAGTGAAGGGCGGGGGTCCTACAATGAGCAGTTCTTC
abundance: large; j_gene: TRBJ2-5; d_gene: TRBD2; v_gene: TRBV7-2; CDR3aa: CASSLALSSGSRETQYF; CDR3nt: TGTGCCAGCAGCTTAGCGCTATCTAGCGGGAGTAGGGAGACCCAGTACTTC
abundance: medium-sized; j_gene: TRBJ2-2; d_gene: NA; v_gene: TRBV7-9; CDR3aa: CASTAGDRGELFF; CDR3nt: TGTGCCAGCACCGCTGGTGATCGCGGGGAGCTGTTTTTT
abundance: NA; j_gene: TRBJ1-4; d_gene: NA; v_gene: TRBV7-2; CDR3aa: CASSRDRINEKLFF; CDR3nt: TGTGCCAGCAGCCGCGACAGGATAAATGAAAAACTGTTTTTT
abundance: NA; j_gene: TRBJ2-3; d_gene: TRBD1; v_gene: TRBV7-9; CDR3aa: CASSRSQGSCAYEQYF; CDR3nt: TGTGCTAGCAGCAGATCACAGGGGTCATGCGCCTACGAGCAGTACTTT
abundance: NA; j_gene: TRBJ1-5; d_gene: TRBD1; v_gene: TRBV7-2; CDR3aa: CASSFGQGGWQPQHF; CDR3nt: TGTGCCAGCAGCTTCGGACAGGGTGGTTGGCAGCCCCAGCATTTT
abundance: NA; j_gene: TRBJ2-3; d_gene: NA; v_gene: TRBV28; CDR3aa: CASKGGGVGGELYF; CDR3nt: TGTGCCAGCAAGGGCGGAGGTGTAGGTGGTGAGCTGTATTTT
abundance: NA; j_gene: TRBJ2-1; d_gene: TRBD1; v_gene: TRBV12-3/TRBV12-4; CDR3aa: CASSSSGGGGDEQFF; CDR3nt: TGTGCCAGCAGTTCCTCAGGGGGCGGTGGCGATGAGCAGTTCTTC
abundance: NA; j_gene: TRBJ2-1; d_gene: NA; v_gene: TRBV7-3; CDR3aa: CASSSAPSSYNEQFF; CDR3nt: TGTGCCAGCAGCTCGGCCCCGAGCTCCTACAATGAGCAGTTCTTC
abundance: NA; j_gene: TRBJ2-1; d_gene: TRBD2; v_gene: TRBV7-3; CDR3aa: CASSLTGSGRGDEQFF; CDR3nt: TGTGCCAGCAGCTTAACGGGGAGCGGGAGGGGGGATGAGCAGTTCTTC
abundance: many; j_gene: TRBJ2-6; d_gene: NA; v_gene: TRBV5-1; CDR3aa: CASSDQGRERTSGANVLTF; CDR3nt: TGCGCCAGCAGCGATCAGGGAAGGGAAAGGACCTCTGGGGCCAACGTCCTGACTTTC
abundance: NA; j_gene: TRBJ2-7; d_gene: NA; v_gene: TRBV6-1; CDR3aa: CASSYAGQLSYEQYF; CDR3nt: TGTGCCAGCAGTTACGCGGGACAGTTATCCTACGAGCAGTACTTC
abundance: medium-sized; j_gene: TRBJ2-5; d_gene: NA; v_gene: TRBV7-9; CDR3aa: CASSLQGKTPRETQYF; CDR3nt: TGTGCCAGCAGCTTACAGGGAAAAACCCCCCGAGAGACCCAGTACTTC
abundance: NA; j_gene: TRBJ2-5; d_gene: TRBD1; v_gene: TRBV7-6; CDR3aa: CASSIETGVETQYF; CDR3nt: TGTGCCAGCAGCATCGAAACAGGGGTAGAGACCCAGTACTTC
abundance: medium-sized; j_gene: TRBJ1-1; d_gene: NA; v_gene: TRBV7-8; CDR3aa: CASSLNPAGNTEAFF; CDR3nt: TGTGCCAGCAGCTTAAACCCGGCAGGGAACACTGAAGCTTTCTTT
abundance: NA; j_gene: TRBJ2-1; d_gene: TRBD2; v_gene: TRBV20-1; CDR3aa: CSAARGGGRGTEQFF; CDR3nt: TGCAGTGCTGCGAGGGGTGGCGGGAGGGGGACTGAGCAGTTCTTC
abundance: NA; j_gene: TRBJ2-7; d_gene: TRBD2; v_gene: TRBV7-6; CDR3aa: CASSTGGGPYEQYF; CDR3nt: TGTGCCAGCAGCACGGGGGGGGGACCCTACGAGCAGTACTTC